This entry lists 9 T cell receptor beta chains sequenced from one sample in a study of human T cells and chemical hapten exposure (dated by TCRdb to the early 2020s). Reading the label with the study, this specimen's time point is: patch test 1, 2 weeks after DPC sensitization. The treatment or condition label for this specimen denotes: therapeutic diphenylcyclopropenone sensitization with weekly scalp DPC. The library was produced with RACE. For sequencing, a NextSeq 500 was employed. TCRdb reprocessing: public reads trimmed at Q25 with fastp, clones called with MiXCR, in-frame beta chains kept. For every CDR3 protein sequence, its rows merge into one entry that carries the most common genes and DNA. For this sample the table gives some 400,000 distinct CDR3 sequences, of which 4.8% were detected only once. Approximately 2.3% of the sample is in the top ten clones. The sample consisted of whole blood, taken in connection with sensitization to the hapten diphenylcyclopropenone (DPC). These receptors were collected from a woman aged 45-60 years with alopecia areata. Some clones in this sample may be carry-over from other donors' samples.

This clonotype was detected a few times. CDR3 region: CASSYPPGLAGTDTQYF. The DNA of the CDR3 is TGTGCCAGCAGTTACCCTCCCGGACTAGCGGGCACAGATACGCAGTATTTT. The V call is TRBV6-6, the J call TRBJ2-3; TRBD2 matches 10 bases. V shed 2 bases and J 1 base; nucleotides not matched to a gene: 6. The CDR3 is 17 amino acids. Germline loops: CDR1 MNHNY, CDR2 SVGAGI (reference sequence).

This rearrangement joins TRBV20-1 to TRBJ1-6; 7 bases line up with TRBD1. The CDR3 consists of 16 residues. Germline V CDR1 and CDR2: DFQATT, SNEGSKA (reference sequence). Germline trimming cut 1 base from V and 6 bases from J; bases unmatched to any gene: 9. CDR3: CSARAPGQRLNSPLHF. CDR3 bases: TGCAGTGCTAGAGCACCGGGACAGCGGCTTAATTCACCCCTCCACTTT.

This clonotype has a count of ten or more. The chain couples TRBV6-5 to TRBJ2-6; D gene ambiguous. The length of the CDR3 is 13 residues. Trimming took off 9 bases at V and 3 bases at J, with 9 bases between the two ends. Germline V gene lookup returns CDR1 MNHEY and CDR2 SVGAGI. The CDR3 reads CASLAYGANVLTF. In DNA, the CDR3 is TGTGCCAGTTTAGCTTATGGGGCCAACGTCCTGACTTTC.

In its sample, this clonotype was seen a few times. The chain couples TRBV7-2 to TRBJ2-7; TRBD2 matches 10 bases. This CDR3 is built from 15 residues. V lost 6 bases, J lost 3 bases, and 8 bases stayed unmatched. Germline V gives CDR1 SGHTA, CDR2 FQGNSA. CDR3 sequence: CASRPTSGPLYEQYF. The CDR3 DNA sequence: TGTGCCAGCAGGCCGACTAGCGGGCCGCTCTACGAGCAGTACTTC.

In this sample, this clonotype turned up many times. The chain employs TRBV20-1 and TRBJ1-6; D might be TRBD1 (6 bases). V was cut by 0 bases and J by 9 bases, with 15 bases left in between. The length of the CDR3 is 15 residues. Germline V gene data show CDR1 as DFQATT and CDR2 as SNEGSKA (reference sequence). CDR3 DNA sequence: TGCAGTGCTAGAGATCGACAGGCTGGAGGTTCACCCCTCCACTTT. This sequence encodes CSARDRQAGGSPLHF.

This clonotype was recorded many times. CDR3 sequence reads: CAIRADHFDEQFF. The CDR3 nucleotides are TGTGCCATCAGGGCAGATCATTTCGATGAGCAGTTCTTC. The chain employs TRBV10-3 and TRBJ2-1; D ambiguous. The CDR3 totals 13 residues. V lost 6 bases, J lost 8 bases, and 14 bases lay in between. Germline V gene lookup returns CDR1 ENHRY and CDR2 SYGVKD.

This clonotype was counted ten times or more. J is TRBJ1-3 and V is TRBV7-2; TRBD1 might be the D (6 bases). Between the trimmed V and J ends, which lost 3 bases and 0 bases, there was a span of 12 bases. There are 16 residues in the CDR3. Germline V lookup: CDR1 SGHTA, CDR2 FQGNSA. The CDR3 sequence: CASSFVGQYSGNTIYF. In DNA form, the CDR3 reads TGTGCCAGCAGCTTCGTCGGACAGTACTCTGGAAACACCATATATTTT.

This clonotype has ten or more counts. V and J are TRBV24-1 and TRBJ1-5; perhaps TRBD1 as D (5 bases). Germline loops: CDR1 KGHDR, CDR2 SFDVKD. V lost 9 bases, J lost 3 bases, and 14 bases lay in between. This CDR3 is built from 14 residues. CDR3 sequence reads: CATRSGNPNQPQHF. CDR3 coding DNA: TGTGCCACCCGATCAGGGAACCCCAATCAGCCCCAGCATTTT.

The sample holds many counts of this clonotype. The rearrangement links TRBV6-1 to TRBJ1-2, with D perhaps TRBD1 (5 bases). V was cut by 0 bases and J by 2 bases, with 10 bases left in between. The CDR3 has 15 amino acids. Germline V gene sequence: CDR1 MNHNS, CDR2 SASEGT. This CDR3 is CASSEAQGSNYGYTF. The DNA of the CDR3 is TGTGCCAGCAGTGAAGCGCAGGGATCGAACTATGGCTACACCTTC.